The subject of this entry is one T cell receptor (beta chain). The data were obtained in a study of blood T cell repertoires in COVID-19. Overall study: Material from acute and convalescent COVID-19 was sourced from the United States, Italy and Spain. In each case, the material was cDNA or gDNA derived from T cells, B-cell-depleted T cells, or PBMCs.

Germline V gene lookup returns CDR1 SQVTM and CDR2 ANQGSEA. The CDR3 is 13 amino acids. V shed 7 bases and J 5 bases; nucleotides not matched to a gene: 8. In the source study's methods: Researchers report that nucleated cell counts were estimated from reference gene primer amplification. The table came from immunoSEQ multiplex PCR; TCRdb's copy has only in-frame clones and leaves some out. Clone size and the V and J calls come from that table; the DNA yielded D and trimming. The table records some 80,000 clones, approximately 85% of them present only once. Seattle patient enrollment occurred during active infection, with longitudinal follow-up thereafter.

The sequence was obtained from a man aged 50 to 59 with COVID-19, enrolled during active disease. Sequences were obtained from peripheral blood. The chain links TRBV29-1 to TRBJ1-1, with TRBD1 matching 9 bases. The CDR3 DNA reads as TGCAGCGCTTATGGGGACAGGGTTACTGAAGCTTTCTTT. Translating gives CSAYGDRVTEAFF.